This TCR beta chain originates from a study of T cell responses to AZD1222 COVID-19 vaccine. Per the germline V gene, CDR1 is KGHDR and CDR2 is SFDVKD. V shed 4 bases, J shed 12 bases, and the junction held 11 bases outside the gene matches. This CDR3 has 14 residues. Sequencing was performed with immunoSEQ multiplex PCR; in TCRdb, only in-frame clones are kept and a portion is missing. The table shows fewer than 120,000 clones, with about 85% occurring only once. Study-level results: Donor demographics were predominantly white British with a female majority; clonal diversity may be underestimated. Reportedly, nearly half of unique spike TCRs recognized epitopes outside B.1.351/B.1.1.7 mutations.

In the case of this clone: The target antigen is unknown.

The origin of this receptor is an adult in good health. Sequenced here: peripheral blood, sampled on day 0 of AZD1222 vaccination. This chain uses TRBV24-1 with TRBJ2-1, with 7 bases aligning to TRBD2. CDR3 protein: CATSEGGSGPGQFF. The DNA for the CDR3 is TGTGCCACCAGTGAGGGCGGGAGCGGGCCGGGGCAGTTCTTC.